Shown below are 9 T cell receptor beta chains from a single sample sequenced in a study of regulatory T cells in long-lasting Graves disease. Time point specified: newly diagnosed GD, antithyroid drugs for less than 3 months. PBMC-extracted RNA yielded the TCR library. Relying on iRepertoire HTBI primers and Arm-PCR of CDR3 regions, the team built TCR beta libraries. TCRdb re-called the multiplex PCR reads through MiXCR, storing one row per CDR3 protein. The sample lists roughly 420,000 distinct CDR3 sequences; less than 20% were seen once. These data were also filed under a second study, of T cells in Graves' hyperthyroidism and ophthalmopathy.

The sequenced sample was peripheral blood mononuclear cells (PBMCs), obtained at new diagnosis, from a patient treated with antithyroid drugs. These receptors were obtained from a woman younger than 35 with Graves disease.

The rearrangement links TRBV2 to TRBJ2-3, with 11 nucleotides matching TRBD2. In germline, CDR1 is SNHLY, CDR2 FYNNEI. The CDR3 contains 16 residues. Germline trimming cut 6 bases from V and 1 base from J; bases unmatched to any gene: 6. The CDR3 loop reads CASRYHSGRGTDTQYF. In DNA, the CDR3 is TGTGCCAGCAGATACCATAGCGGGAGGGGCACAGATACGCAGTATTTT.

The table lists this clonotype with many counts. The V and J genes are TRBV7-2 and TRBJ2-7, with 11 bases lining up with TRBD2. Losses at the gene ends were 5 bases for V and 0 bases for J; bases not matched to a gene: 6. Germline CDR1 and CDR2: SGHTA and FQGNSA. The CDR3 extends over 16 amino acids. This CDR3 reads CASSHGLAGSSYEQYF. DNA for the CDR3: TGTGCCAGCAGCCACGGACTAGCGGGCAGCTCCTACGAGCAGTACTTC.

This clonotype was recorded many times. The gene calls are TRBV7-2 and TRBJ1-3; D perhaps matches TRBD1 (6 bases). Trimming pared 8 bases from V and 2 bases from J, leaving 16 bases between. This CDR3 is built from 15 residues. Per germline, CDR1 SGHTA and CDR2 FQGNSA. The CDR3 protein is CASRYEGGTGNTIYF. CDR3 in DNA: TGTGCCAGCCGATACGAGGGGGGCACTGGAAACACCATATATTTT.

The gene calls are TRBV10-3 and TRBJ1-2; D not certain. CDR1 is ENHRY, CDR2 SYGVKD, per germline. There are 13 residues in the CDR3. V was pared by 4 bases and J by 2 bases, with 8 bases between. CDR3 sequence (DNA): TGTGCCATCAGTGGGGCGGCGAACTATGGCTACACCTTC. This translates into CAISGAANYGYTF.

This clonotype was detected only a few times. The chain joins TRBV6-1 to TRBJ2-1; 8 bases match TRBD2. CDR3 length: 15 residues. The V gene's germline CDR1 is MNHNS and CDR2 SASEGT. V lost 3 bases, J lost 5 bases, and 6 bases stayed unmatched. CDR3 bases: TGTGCCAGCAGTGATAAGGCGGGAGGAGACAATGAGCAGTTCTTC. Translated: CASSDKAGGDNEQFF.

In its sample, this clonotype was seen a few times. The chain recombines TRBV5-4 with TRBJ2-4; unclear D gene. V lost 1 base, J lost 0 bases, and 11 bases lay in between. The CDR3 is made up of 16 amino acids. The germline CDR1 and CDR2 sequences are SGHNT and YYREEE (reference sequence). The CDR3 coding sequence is TGTGCCAGCAGCTTGATGACCACAATAGCCAAAAACATTCAGTACTTC. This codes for CASSLMTTIAKNIQYF.

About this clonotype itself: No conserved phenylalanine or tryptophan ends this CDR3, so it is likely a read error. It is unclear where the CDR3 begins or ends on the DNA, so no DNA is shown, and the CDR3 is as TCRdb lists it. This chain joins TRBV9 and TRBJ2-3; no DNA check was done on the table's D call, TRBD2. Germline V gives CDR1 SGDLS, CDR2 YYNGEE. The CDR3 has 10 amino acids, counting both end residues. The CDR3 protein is CASSPRSSGG.

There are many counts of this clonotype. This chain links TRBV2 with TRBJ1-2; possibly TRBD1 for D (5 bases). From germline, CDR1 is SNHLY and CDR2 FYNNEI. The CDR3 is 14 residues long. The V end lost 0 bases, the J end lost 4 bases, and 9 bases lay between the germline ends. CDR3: CASSEAGGLYGYTF. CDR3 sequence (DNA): TGTGCCAGCAGTGAAGCGGGGGGTCTCTATGGCTACACCTTC.

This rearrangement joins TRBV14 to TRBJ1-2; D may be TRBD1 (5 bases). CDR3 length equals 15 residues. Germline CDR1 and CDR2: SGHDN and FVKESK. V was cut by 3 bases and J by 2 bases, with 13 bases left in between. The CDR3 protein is CASSHPGGGNYGYTF. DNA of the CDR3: TGTGCCAGCAGCCATCCCGGCGGGGGAAACTATGGCTACACCTTC.